The text below deals with one T cell receptor (beta chain). This sample is drawn from a study of blood T cell repertoires in COVID-19. Study context: Some COVID-19 samples were acute and others convalescent; all came from the United States, Italy and Spain.

Cohort assignment relied on participant-reported clinical history. V lost 5 bases, J lost 5 bases, and 6 bases stayed unmatched. Germline CDR1 SGHAT, CDR2 FQNNGV. This CDR3 is 15 amino acids long. Clones were read by immunoSEQ multiplex PCR, and TCRdb kept only the in-frame ones, dropping some. The sample yields a few hundred thousand clones, about 90% seen once. What was sequenced was PBMCs or T cells enriched from blood (not recorded which). This clonotype was obtained from a woman in her twenties or thirties who had recovered from COVID-19. The chain recombines TRBV11-2 with TRBJ1-5, with 10 nucleotides matching TRBD1. The CDR3 DNA reads TGTGCCAGCAGCGAAGGACAGGGGGTTTATCAGCCCCAGCATTTT. It encodes CASSEGQGVYQPQHF. The entire variable domain, with the rest obtained from reference TRBV11-2 and TRBJ1-5, is as follows: EAGVAQSPRYKIIEKRQSVAFWCNPISGHATLYWYQQILGQGPKLLIQFQNNGVVDDSQLPKDRFSAERLKGVDSTLKIQPAKLEDSAVYLCASSEGQGVYQPQHFGDGTRLSIL.